This is a list of T cell receptor beta chains from one sample in a study of T cell repertoires in cytomegalovirus infection. TCRdb reprocessed the reads with MiXCR, giving one entry per CDR3 protein. The sample has fewer than 300,000 distinct CDR3 sequences; about a quarter are singletons. The sample consisted of PBMCs. The source is a human donor in good health (CMV status not recorded). Some clones in this sample may be carry-over from other donors' samples. Both conserved end residues are part of each CDR3. A D gene is named only where the DNA matches it firmly. Only some rows state a clone size, as once, few, many or a class for expanded clones.

DNA	CDR3	J	length	D	size	V
TGTGCCAGCAGCGCCCGGGCCCTGGTTGGAGAGACCCAGTACTTC	CASSARALVGETQYF	TRBJ2-5	15	-	-	TRBV14
TGTGCCAGCAGCCAAGACGGGGAAGGGGAATCAGATACGCAGTATTTT	CASSQDGEGESDTQYF	TRBJ2-3	16	-	-	TRBV3-1
TGTGCCAGCAGTCGAAGGGACAGACCGGACAGCAATCAGCCCCAGCATTTT	CASSRRDRPDSNQPQHF	TRBJ1-5	17	TRBD1	-	TRBV6-6
TGTGCCAGCAGCTTAGATTTTAGGGATGAAAAACTGTTTTTT	CASSLDFRDEKLFF	TRBJ1-4	14	-	many	TRBV7-2
TGTGCCAGCGCCCCAGGGGGCGCGAACACCGGGGAGCTGTTTTTT	CASAPGGANTGELFF	TRBJ2-2	15	TRBD1	many	TRBV7-3
TGTGCCAGCAGCGGACAGATTAGCAATCAGCCCCAGCATTTT	CASSGQISNQPQHF	TRBJ1-5	14	-	many	TRBV7-2
TGTGCCAGCAGTTTAGACGGGGGGGCGCGCACCGGGGAGCTGTTTTTT	CASSLDGGARTGELFF	TRBJ2-2	16	TRBD2	-	TRBV27
TGTGCCAGCAGCTCCCGCAGCGGGAGATCACACAATGAGCAGTTCTTC	CASSSRSGRSHNEQFF	TRBJ2-1	16	TRBD2	-	TRBV11-2
TGTGCCAGCAGCAAAGCGGGAGGGCGGATGACTAGCACAGATACGCAGTATTTT	CASSKAGGRMTSTDTQYF	TRBJ2-3	18	TRBD2	once	TRBV6-6
TGTGCCAGCACCTCACCTTCGGGGAGATTTGGCACTGAAGCTTTCTTT	CASTSPSGRFGTEAFF	TRBJ1-1	16	-	many	TRBV7-9
TGTGCCAGCAGTCCCGCATACAGGGTAACCTACGAGCAGTACTTC	CASSPAYRVTYEQYF	TRBJ2-7	15	-	-	TRBV6-2/TRBV6-3
TGTGCCAGCAGATCATCCCTTGACGAGCAGTACTTC	CASRSSLDEQYF	TRBJ2-7	12	-	-	TRBV6-6
TGCGCCAGCAGGACTACGGGACAGGTATCCTACGAGCAGTACTTC	CASRTTGQVSYEQYF	TRBJ2-7	15	TRBD1	few	TRBV5-1
TGTGCCAGCTCACCACTAGCGGGGGGATTCTACGAGCAGTACTTC	CASSPLAGGFYEQYF	TRBJ2-7	15	TRBD2	once	TRBV18
TGTGCCAGCAGCGGGGGAGAAGGGGCTGCGCACATTCAGTACTTC	CASSGGEGAAHIQYF	TRBJ2-4	15	-	-	TRBV5-5
TGTGCCAGCAGCCCAGTCGGGACAGAGCGGTTCTTC	CASSPVGTERFF	TRBJ2-1	12	TRBD1	-	TRBV7-4
TGTGCCAGCAGCCGGGGACTAGCGGGAGTTGAGACCCAGTACTTC	CASSRGLAGVETQYF	TRBJ2-5	15	TRBD2	-	TRBV7-2
TGTGCCAGTACCCGGGCGGGCCGCAGGGTCAAGAGCACTGAAGCTTTCTTT	CASTRAGRRVKSTEAFF	TRBJ1-1	17	-	-	TRBV19
TGTGCCAGCAGCTTAGCTTTGTCAGCGACTAGCGGGAAGCTCAATGAGCAGTTCTTC	CASSLALSATSGKLNEQFF	TRBJ2-1	19	TRBD2	many	TRBV7-9
TGTGCCAGTAGTGTAGGGGCCGGGACGACCGAGGGGGAGCTGTTTTTT	CASSVGAGTTEGELFF	TRBJ2-2	16	-	-	TRBV19
TGCAGTGCTAGAGTGGCAGGGCGGTCTGAAGCTTTCTTT	CSARVAGRSEAFF	TRBJ1-1	13	-	few	TRBV20-1
TGTGCCAGCAGTTGGCCGATGTCTGGGAACCTGAACACTGAAGCTTTCTTT	CASSWPMSGNLNTEAFF	TRBJ1-1	17	-	-	TRBV6-6
TGTGCCAGTAGAAGGACAGGGAGCAATGAGCAGTTCTTC	CASRRTGSNEQFF	TRBJ2-1	13	TRBD1	-	TRBV6-1
TGTGCCAGCAGTGAGGACAGGGTCGGTCAGCCCCAGCATTTT	CASSEDRVGQPQHF	TRBJ1-5	14	TRBD1	-	TRBV2
TGTGCCACCAGCAGAGATCGGCAGTCCAAAAACATTCAGTACTTC	CATSRDRQSKNIQYF	TRBJ2-4	15	-	few	TRBV15
TGTGCCAGCAGTGAAACAGGGGTAGTTCAAGAGACCCAGTACTTC	CASSETGVVQETQYF	TRBJ2-5	15	TRBD1	-	TRBV2
TGTGCCAGCAGCCCGTCCGTGACGGATGAAAAACTGTTTTTT	CASSPSVTDEKLFF	TRBJ1-4	14	-	-	TRBV14
TGTGCCAGCAGCTCGTTGGACAGGGGAAGCGACGAGCAGTACTTC	CASSSLDRGSDEQYF	TRBJ2-7	15	TRBD1	-	TRBV7-1
TGTGCCAGCAGCTTATGGCCGGGAGGGGGAGAGACCCAGTACTTC	CASSLWPGGGETQYF	TRBJ2-5	15	TRBD2	many	TRBV7-2
TGTGCCAGCAGCGGGGGACTAGCGGGGGCCACCGGGGAGCTGTTTTTT	CASSGGLAGATGELFF	TRBJ2-2	16	TRBD2	many	TRBV7-2
TGTGCCAGCAGCTTAGCGAGCTTGCGGCAAGAGACCCAGTACTTC	CASSLASLRQETQYF	TRBJ2-5	15	-	many	TRBV7-2
TGTGACAGCAGCCAAGCGAGAGCGCAGTATTTT	CDSSQARAQYF	TRBJ2-3	11	-	-	TRBV3-1